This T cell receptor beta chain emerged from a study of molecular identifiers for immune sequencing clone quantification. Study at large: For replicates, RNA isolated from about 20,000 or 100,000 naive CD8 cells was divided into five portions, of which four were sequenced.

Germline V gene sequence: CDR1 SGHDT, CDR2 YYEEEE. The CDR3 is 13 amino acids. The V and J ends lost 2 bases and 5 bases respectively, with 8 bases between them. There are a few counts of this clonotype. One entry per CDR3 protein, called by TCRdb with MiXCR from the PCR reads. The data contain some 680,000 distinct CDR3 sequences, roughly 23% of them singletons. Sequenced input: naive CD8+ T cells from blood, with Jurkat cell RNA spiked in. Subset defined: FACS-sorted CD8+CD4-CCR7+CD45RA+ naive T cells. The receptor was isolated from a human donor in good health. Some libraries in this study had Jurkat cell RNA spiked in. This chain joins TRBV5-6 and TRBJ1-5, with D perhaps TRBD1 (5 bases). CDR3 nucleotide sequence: TGTGCCAGCAGCTTCGGGGGGGATCAGCCCCAGCATTTT. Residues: CASSFGGDQPQHF.